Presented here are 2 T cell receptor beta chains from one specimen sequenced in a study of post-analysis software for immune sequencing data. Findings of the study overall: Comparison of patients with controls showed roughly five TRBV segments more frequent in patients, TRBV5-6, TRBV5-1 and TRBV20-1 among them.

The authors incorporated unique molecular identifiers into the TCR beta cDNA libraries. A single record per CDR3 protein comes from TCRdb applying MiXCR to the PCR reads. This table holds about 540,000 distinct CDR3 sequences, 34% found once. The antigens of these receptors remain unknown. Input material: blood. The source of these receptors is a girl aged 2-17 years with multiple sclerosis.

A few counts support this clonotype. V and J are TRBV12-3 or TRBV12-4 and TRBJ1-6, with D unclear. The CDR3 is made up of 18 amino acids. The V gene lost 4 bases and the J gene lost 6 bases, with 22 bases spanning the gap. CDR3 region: CASSWGGPTPLLNSPLHF. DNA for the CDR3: TGTGCCAGCAGTTGGGGAGGCCCTACCCCCCTCCTTAATTCACCCCTCCACTTT.

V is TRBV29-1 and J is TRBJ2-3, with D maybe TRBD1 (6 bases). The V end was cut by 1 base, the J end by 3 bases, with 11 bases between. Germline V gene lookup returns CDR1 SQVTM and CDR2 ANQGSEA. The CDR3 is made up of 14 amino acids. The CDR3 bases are TGCAGCGTTGAAGGGACAGCCCGAACAGATACGCAGTATTTT. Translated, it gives CSVEGTARTDTQYF.